The rows below give T cell receptor beta chains drawn from one sample of a study of T cells after yellow fever vaccination. TCRdb analysed the 5' RACE reads with MiXCR anew, one entry per CDR3 protein. The sample contains hundreds of thousands of distinct CDR3 sequences, around an eighth of which appear only once. The material sequenced was PBMCs, taken on the day of the yellow fever booster vaccination. Every receptor here comes from a man aged 30 to 39 who received the YFV17D yellow fever vaccine. Each CDR3 is given with its conserved first and last residue. Each record gives: J gene, V gene, D gene, clone size, CDR3 DNA, CDR3 protein. D genes are given only for firm matches. Part of the rows lack a size; the others show once, few, many or a class for expanded clones.

TRBJ1-6 TRBV5-1 NA few TGCGCCAGCAGTTCACAGACAAATTCACCCCTCCACTTT CASSSQTNSPLHF
TRBJ2-2 TRBV18 NA NA TGTGCCAGCTCACCCCCGGACAGAACGAACACCGGGGAGCTGTTTTTT CASSPPDRTNTGELFF
TRBJ1-5 TRBV19 NA NA TGTGCCAGTAACCAAGAACGGGGGATCTTTCAGCCCCAGAATTTT CASNQERGIFQPQNF
TRBJ2-2 TRBV7-9 TRBD2 NA TGTGCCAGCAGCGGGAGCCCCGGGAGGCGAACCGGGGAGCTGTTTTTT CASSGSPGRRTGELFF
TRBJ2-1 TRBV24-1 NA few TGTGCCACCAGTGATTTAGGCCTAGGAATCGGAAATGAGCAGTTCTTC CATSDLGLGIGNEQFF
TRBJ1-4 TRBV2 NA NA TGTGCCAGCAATTCTGGTTTGGCTCCTAATGAAAAACTGTTTTTT CASNSGLAPNEKLFF
TRBJ2-1 TRBV9 TRBD1 NA TGTGCCAGCAGCGTAGGCACAGGGGGCAGTCTGGGTTGGAATGAGCAGTTCTTC CASSVGTGGSLGWNEQFF
TRBJ2-3 TRBV7-2 TRBD1 NA TGTGCCAGCAGCCTCCGGACAGGGCGGGATACGCAGTATTTT CASSLRTGRDTQYF
TRBJ2-2 TRBV7-7 NA NA TGTGCCAGCAGCTTATCGTTCTCGAACACCGGGGAGCTGTTTTTT CASSLSFSNTGELFF
TRBJ2-4 TRBV5-4 NA NA TGTGCCAGCAGCTTGACGGGCGGGACCCTAGCCAAAAACATTCAGTACTTC CASSLTGGTLAKNIQYF
TRBJ1-4 TRBV29-1 NA NA TGCAGCGTTTCTGTAGGGCGTCGGGAAAAACTGTTTTTT CSVSVGRREKLFF
TRBJ2-7 TRBV9 TRBD2 few TGTGCCAGCAGCAAAGGACTAGCGGGCCCTTACGAGCAGTACTTC CASSKGLAGPYEQYF
TRBJ2-1 TRBV24-1 TRBD1 few TGTGCCACCGGGACAGGGGGCTACTACAATGAGCAGTTCTTC CATGTGGYYNEQFF
TRBJ2-7 TRBV19 NA few TGTGCCAGTAGTTGGGACGGCTCCTACGAGCAGTACTTC CASSWDGSYEQYF
TRBJ1-5 TRBV7-8 NA NA TGTGCCAGCAGCCCCTACTCTAAGCCCCAGCATTTT CASSPYSKPQHF
TRBJ2-1 TRBV5-4 TRBD1 NA TGTGCCAGCAGCCGACAGGGGGCTCCTAGCAATAGGAATGAGCAGTTCTTC CASSRQGAPSNRNEQFF
TRBJ2-1 TRBV3-1 NA few TGTGCCAGCAGCCAATTTTATGAGCAGTTCTTC CASSQFYEQFF
TRBJ2-1 TRBV11-2 TRBD2 few TGTGCCAGCTTCCTAGCGGGAGGGCCAGGCAATGAGCAGTTCTTC CASFLAGGPGNEQFF
TRBJ2-1 TRBV6-2/TRBV6-3 NA few TGTGCCAGCAGTCCCCACTGGGCGGGCACCCATGGGCAGTTCTTC CASSPHWAGTHGQFF
TRBJ2-1 TRBV12-3/TRBV12-4 NA NA TGTGCCAGCAGTTTAGGAGGGGCAGAGCAGTTCTTC CASSLGGAEQFF
TRBJ1-2 TRBV4-3 NA NA TGCGCCAGCAGCCAACGTACGGGACTTACCTTTAGTGCCTATGGCTACACCTTC CASSQRTGLTFSAYGYTF
TRBJ2-5 TRBV7-2 TRBD2 NA TGTGCCAGCAGCTCCAAGACGGTTGCGGGAGTGGAGACCCAGTACTTC CASSSKTVAGVETQYF
TRBJ2-1 TRBV20-1 NA NA TGCAGTGCCTCCACGGGGGGCGGCCAATATCCCCACAATGAGCAGTTCTTC CSASTGGGQYPHNEQFF
TRBJ1-6 TRBV11-2 NA NA TGTGCCAGCAGCTCGTTTAGCTCCTATAATTCACCCCTCCACTTT CASSSFSSYNSPLHF
TRBJ2-7 TRBV3-1 NA NA TGTGCCAGCAGCCTTCTCGGATCCAGGACTGGTACCTACGAGCAGTACTTC CASSLLGSRTGTYEQYF
TRBJ2-2 TRBV11-2 TRBD1 many TGTGCCAGCAGCTTCGACAGGGCGAGGGTGGCCGGGGAGCTGTTTTTT CASSFDRARVAGELFF
TRBJ1-4 TRBV12-3/TRBV12-4 NA NA TGTGCCAGCAGTTGGGGAACTAATGAAAAACTGTTTTTT CASSWGTNEKLFF
TRBJ2-7 TRBV28 TRBD1 many TGTGCCAGCAGTTTAGTGGGACAGGGGTACGAGCAGTACTTC CASSLVGQGYEQYF
TRBJ2-1 TRBV4-3 NA many TGCGCCAGCAGCCCTTGGGGGGGCCTCAGTTACAATGAGCAGTTCTTC CASSPWGGLSYNEQFF
TRBJ2-5 TRBV7-2 NA NA TGTGCCAGCAGCAGAGGACCCGAAGAGACCCAGTACTTC CASSRGPEETQYF
TRBJ2-1 TRBV6-5 NA NA TGTGCCAGCAGTTACTCGATACACAGCTACAATGAGCAGTTCTTC CASSYSIHSYNEQFF
TRBJ2-7 TRBV6-1 NA few TGTGCCAGCAGTGAAGCGTTGGCAGGGAGGTACGAGCAGTACTTC CASSEALAGRYEQYF
TRBJ2-3 TRBV25-1 NA NA TGTGCCACCGCCCGGACCCCCACAGATACGCAGTATTTT CATARTPTDTQYF
TRBJ1-5 TRBV19 NA few TGTGCCAGTAGTATAGGGACATCTTTTAGCAATCAGCCCCAGCATTTT CASSIGTSFSNQPQHF
TRBJ2-2 TRBV7-7 TRBD2 many TGTGCTAGCAGCCTAAAGCGGGGTAGCGGGGAGCTGTTTTTT CASSLKRGSGELFF
TRBJ2-7 TRBV7-6 NA NA TGTGCCAGCAGCAACGGCAGGGTCGAGCAGTACTTC CASSNGRVEQYF
TRBJ1-5 TRBV20-1 NA NA TGCAGTGCTAGAGATTTGACGGGAGGCCAGCCCCAGCATTTT CSARDLTGGQPQHF
TRBJ2-7 TRBV20-1 NA many TGCAGTGCTAGAGGGGGGGACGAGCAGTACTTC CSARGGDEQYF
TRBJ2-7 TRBV19 NA few TGTGCCAGTAGGAGGGGACCCGGCTGGGAGCAGTACTTC CASRRGPGWEQYF
TRBJ1-5 TRBV15 NA NA TGTGCCACCAGGCCACAGGGATCGGCGAGCAATCAGCCCCAGCATTTT CATRPQGSASNQPQHF
TRBJ2-7 TRBV10-3 NA NA TGTGCCATCAGTGAGTCGACCGTCCACGAGCAGTACTTC CAISESTVHEQYF
TRBJ2-2 TRBV11-2 NA NA TGTGCCAGCAGCTTAGATCCGTGGCAGGGGAAGACCGGGGAGCTGTTTTTT CASSLDPWQGKTGELFF
TRBJ2-7 TRBV5-4 TRBD2 NA TGTGCCAGCAGCGCCGGGACTAGTCCCTACGAGCAGTACTTC CASSAGTSPYEQYF
TRBJ2-1 TRBV5-1 NA NA TGCGCCAGCAGCTTGGTTGCCGGGAGTGACTATGAGCAGTTCTTC CASSLVAGSDYEQFF
TRBJ1-3 TRBV20-1 NA few TGCAGTGCTAGCCCAAACGGGGCTGGAAACACCATATATTTT CSASPNGAGNTIYF
TRBJ2-3 TRBV5-1 TRBD2 few TGCGCCAGCAGCGAAGCGGGACGGGCGGATACGCAGTATTTT CASSEAGRADTQYF
TRBJ2-7 TRBV20-1 TRBD1 NA TGCAGTGCTAGGTCGACGGACAGGGGATCCTACGAGCAGTACTTC CSARSTDRGSYEQYF
TRBJ1-2 TRBV6-1 NA few TGTGCCAGCAAAGCGGCGACGAACTATGGCTACACCTTC CASKAATNYGYTF
TRBJ2-7 TRBV5-1 NA few TGCGCCAGCAGCTTGGGAGGTCAGGACGTCAACTACGAGCAGTACTTC CASSLGGQDVNYEQYF
TRBJ2-4 TRBV23-1 TRBD2 NA TGCGCCACGTTCGCGGGAGCTGAGGGGAACATTCAGTACTTC CATFAGAEGNIQYF
TRBJ1-1 TRBV6-5 NA NA TGTGCCAGCAGTTACAATAGGGAAGGGTACACTGAAGCTTTCTTT CASSYNREGYTEAFF
TRBJ2-3 TRBV27 NA few TGTGCCAGCAGTTTATCGTTGGTAGAGCTTACAGATACGCAGTATTTT CASSLSLVELTDTQYF
TRBJ2-1 TRBV27 NA NA TGTGCCAGCAGTTTAGGGACGCAAGCCAATGAGCAGTTCTTC CASSLGTQANEQFF
TRBJ1-5 TRBV20-1 TRBD1 NA TGCAGTTTATACAGGGGGCAGAGCAATCAGCCCCAGCATTTT CSLYRGQSNQPQHF
TRBJ2-7 TRBV30 TRBD1 NA TGTGCCTGGAGGGGGACAGGGGTTATCTCCTACGAGCAGTACTTC CAWRGTGVISYEQYF
TRBJ2-7 TRBV10-1 TRBD1 NA TGCGCCAGCAGTGAGGGACAGGGGGGTTCCGAGCAGTACTTC CASSEGQGGSEQYF